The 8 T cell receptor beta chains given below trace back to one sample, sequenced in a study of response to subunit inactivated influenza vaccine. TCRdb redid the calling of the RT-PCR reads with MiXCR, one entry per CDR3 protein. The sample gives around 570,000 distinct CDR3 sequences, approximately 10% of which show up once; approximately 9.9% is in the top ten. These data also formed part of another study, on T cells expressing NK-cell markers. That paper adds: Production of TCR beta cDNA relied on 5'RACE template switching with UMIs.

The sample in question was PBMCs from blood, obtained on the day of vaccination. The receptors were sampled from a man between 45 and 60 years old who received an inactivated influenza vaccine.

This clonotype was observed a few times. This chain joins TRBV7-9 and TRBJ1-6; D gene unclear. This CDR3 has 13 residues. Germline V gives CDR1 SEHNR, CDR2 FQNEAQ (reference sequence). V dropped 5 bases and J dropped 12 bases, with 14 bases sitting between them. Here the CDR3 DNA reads TGTGCCAGCAGCATACCGGGCCTGGAACCCCTCCACTTT. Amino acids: CASSIPGLEPLHF.

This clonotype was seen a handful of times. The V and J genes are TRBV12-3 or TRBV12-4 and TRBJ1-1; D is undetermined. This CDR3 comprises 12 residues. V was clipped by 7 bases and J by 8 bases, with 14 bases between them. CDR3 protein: CASKSAKGEAFF. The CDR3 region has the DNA TGTGCCAGCAAATCGGCGAAGGGAGAAGCTTTCTTT.

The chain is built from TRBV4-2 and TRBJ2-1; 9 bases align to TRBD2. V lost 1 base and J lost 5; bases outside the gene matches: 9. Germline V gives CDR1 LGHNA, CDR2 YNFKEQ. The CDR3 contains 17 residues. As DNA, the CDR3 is TGTGCCAGCAGCCAAGGTGGAGGGCGGGAGGGTAACAATGAGCAGTTCTTC. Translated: CASSQGGGREGNNEQFF.

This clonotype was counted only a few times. The CDR3, as DNA: TGTGCCAGCAGTGAACGGGGGCGGGGGGGCCACAATGAGCAGTTCTTC. This sequence encodes CASSERGRGGHNEQFF. The V and J genes are TRBV2 and TRBJ2-1; 9 nucleotides agree with TRBD2. The CDR3 spans 16 residues. V lost 2 bases and J lost 5; bases outside the gene matches: 7. Germline CDR1 reads SNHLY; CDR2 reads FYNNEI.

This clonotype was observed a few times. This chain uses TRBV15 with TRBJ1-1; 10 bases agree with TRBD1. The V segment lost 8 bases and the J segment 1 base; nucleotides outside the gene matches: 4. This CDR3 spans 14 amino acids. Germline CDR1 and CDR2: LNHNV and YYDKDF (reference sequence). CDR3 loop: CATSRDRGNTEAFF. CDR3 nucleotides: TGTGCCACCTCTCGGGACAGGGGGAACACTGAAGCTTTCTTT.

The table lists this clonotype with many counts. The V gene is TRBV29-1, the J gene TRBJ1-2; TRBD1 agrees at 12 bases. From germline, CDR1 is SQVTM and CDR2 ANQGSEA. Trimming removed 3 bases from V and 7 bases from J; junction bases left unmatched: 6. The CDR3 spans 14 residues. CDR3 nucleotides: TGCAGCGTTGACCAAGCGGGACAGGGGGCTGGCTACACCTTC. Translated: CSVDQAGQGAGYTF.

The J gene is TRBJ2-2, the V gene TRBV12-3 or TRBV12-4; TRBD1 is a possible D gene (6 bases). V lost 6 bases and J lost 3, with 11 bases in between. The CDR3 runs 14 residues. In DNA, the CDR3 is TGTGCCAGCAGCCCCTACAGGGACACCGGGGAGCTGTTTTTT. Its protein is CASSPYRDTGELFF.

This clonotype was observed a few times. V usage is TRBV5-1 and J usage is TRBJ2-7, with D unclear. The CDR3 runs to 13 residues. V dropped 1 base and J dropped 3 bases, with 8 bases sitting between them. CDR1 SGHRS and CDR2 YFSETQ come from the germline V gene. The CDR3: CASSLMAGYEQYF. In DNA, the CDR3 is TGCGCCAGCAGCTTGATGGCAGGCTACGAGCAGTACTTC. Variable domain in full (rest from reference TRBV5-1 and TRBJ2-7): KAGVTQTPRYLIKTRGQQVTLSCSPISGHRSVSWYQQTPGQGLQFLFEYFSETQRNKGNFPGRFSGRQFSNSRSEMNVSTLELGDSALYLCASSLMAGYEQYFGPGTRLTVT.